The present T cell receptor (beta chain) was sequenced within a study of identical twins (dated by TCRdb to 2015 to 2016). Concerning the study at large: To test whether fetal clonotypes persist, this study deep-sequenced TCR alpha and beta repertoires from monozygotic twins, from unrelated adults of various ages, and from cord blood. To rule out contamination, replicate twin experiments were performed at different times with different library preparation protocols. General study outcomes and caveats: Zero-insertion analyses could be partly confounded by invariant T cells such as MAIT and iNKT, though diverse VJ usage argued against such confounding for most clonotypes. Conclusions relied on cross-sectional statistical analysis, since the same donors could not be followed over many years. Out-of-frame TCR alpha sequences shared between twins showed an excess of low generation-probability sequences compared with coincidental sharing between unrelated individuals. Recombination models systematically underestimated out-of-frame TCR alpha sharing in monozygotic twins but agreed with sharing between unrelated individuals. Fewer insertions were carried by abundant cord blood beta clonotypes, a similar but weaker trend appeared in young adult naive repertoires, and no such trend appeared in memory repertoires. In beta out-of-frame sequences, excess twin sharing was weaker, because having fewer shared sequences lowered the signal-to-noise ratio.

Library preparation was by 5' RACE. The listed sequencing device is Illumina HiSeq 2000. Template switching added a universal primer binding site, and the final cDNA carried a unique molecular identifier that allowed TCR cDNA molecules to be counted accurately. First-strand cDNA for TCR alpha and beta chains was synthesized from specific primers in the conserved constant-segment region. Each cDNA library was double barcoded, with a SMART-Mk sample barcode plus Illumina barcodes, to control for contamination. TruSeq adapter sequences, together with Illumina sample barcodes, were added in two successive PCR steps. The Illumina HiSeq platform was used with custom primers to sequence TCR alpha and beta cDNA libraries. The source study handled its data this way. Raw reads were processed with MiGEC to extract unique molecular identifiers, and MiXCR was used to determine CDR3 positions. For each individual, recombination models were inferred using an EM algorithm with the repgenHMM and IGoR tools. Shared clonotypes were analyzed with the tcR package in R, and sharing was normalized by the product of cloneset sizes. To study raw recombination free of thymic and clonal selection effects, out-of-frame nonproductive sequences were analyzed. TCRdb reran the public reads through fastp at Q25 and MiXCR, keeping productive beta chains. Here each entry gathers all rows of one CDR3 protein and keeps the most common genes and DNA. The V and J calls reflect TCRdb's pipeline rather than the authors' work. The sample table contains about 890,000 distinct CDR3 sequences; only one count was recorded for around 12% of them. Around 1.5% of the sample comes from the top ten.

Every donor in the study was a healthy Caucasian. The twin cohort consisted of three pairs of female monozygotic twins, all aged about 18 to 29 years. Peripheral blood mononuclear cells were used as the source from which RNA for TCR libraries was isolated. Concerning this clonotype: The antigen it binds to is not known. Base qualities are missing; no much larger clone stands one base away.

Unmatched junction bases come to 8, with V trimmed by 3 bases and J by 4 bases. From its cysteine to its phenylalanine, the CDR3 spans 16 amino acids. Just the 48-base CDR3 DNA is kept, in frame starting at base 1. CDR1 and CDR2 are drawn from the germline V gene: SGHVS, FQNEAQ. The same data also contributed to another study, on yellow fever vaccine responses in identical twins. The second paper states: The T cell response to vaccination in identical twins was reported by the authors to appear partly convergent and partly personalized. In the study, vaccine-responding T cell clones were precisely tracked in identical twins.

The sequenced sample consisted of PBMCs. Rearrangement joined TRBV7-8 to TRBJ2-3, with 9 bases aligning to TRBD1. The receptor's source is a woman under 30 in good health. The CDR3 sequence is CASSFPRQGVADTQYF. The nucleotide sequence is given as TGTGCCAGCAGCTTTCCCCGACAGGGGGTGGCAGATACGCAGTATTTT.